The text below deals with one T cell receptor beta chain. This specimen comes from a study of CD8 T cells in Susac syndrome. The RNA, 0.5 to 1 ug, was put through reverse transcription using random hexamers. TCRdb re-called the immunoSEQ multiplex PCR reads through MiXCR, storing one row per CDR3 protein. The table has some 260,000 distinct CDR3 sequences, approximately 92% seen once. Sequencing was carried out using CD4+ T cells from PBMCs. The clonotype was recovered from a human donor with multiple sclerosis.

The CDR3 coding sequence is TGTGCCAGCAGTTTAGCCCAGGGGCTCGTAGCTTTCTTT. Translated: CASSLAQGLVAFF. The chain joins TRBV12-3 or TRBV12-4 to TRBJ1-1; a possible D gene is TRBD1 (6 bases). The length of the CDR3 is 13 residues. Trimming shortened V by 0 bases and J by 10 bases, and 12 bases separated the two germline ends.